These 6 T cell receptor beta chains share one sample of origin, sequenced in a study of T cells in Graves' hyperthyroidism and ophthalmopathy. Researchers amplified the TCR beta CDR3 regions from RNA transcripts. A first-round RT-PCR of the TCR CDR3 used the HTBI primer set. TCRdb re-derived calls from the multiplex PCR reads in MiXCR, one entry per CDR3 protein. The data contain around 34,000 distinct CDR3 sequences, 52% of them seen just once; the ten biggest clones take up 20% to 30%. Source material: blood. Source of these receptors: a woman in her thirties or forties with Graves' ophthalmopathy.

This clonotype was recorded many times. The chain recombines TRBV9 with TRBJ2-3; no firm D call. V gave up 2 bases and J gave up 3 bases, with 7 bases separating them. CDR1 SGDLS and CDR2 YYNGEE come from the germline V gene. The CDR3 has 13 amino acids. CDR3 coding DNA: TGTGCCAGCAGCGTTGGGTTTACAGATACGCAGTATTTT. Amino acids: CASSVGFTDTQYF.

The chain carries TRBV7-2 and TRBJ2-7; D is possibly TRBD2 (6 bases). The CDR3 is 15 amino acids. Trimming took off 3 bases at V and 5 bases at J, with 17 bases between the two ends. From germline, CDR1 is SGHTA and CDR2 FQGNSA. The CDR3 region is CASSLSSGGANEQYF. Here the CDR3 DNA reads TGTGCCAGCAGCTTGTCTAGTGGAGGGGCCAACGAGCAGTACTTC.

V gene TRBV12-3 or TRBV12-4 combines with J gene TRBJ2-3; D tentatively reads TRBD1 or TRBD2 (5 bases each). CDR3 length equals 15 residues. Trimming pared 3 bases from V and 5 bases from J, leaving 15 bases between. The CDR3 loop is CASSFGDGALDTQYF. Written as DNA, the CDR3 is TGTGCCAGCAGTTTCGGGGATGGGGCCTTAGATACGCAGTATTTT.

This clonotype came up once. The V and J genes are TRBV15 and TRBJ2-2, with 9 bases that match TRBD1. CDR3 length: 17 residues. From germline, CDR1 is LNHNV and CDR2 YYDKDF (reference sequence). With 4 bases clipped from V and 4 bases from J, the junction kept 10 bases outside the gene matches. The DNA of the CDR3 is TGTGCCACCAGCAATCCCAGCGGGACAGGGCTCACCGGGGAGCTGTTTTTT. It codes for CATSNPSGTGLTGELFF.

This clonotype appeared a single time. The rearrangement links TRBV2 to TRBJ2-7, with 9 positions matching TRBD1. Germline CDR1 reads SNHLY; CDR2 reads FYNNEI. The CDR3 has 13 amino acids. V lost 7 bases, J lost 7 bases, and 8 bases stayed unmatched. DNA of the CDR3: TGTGCCAGCACCGGACAGGGGCCTCGGGAGCAGTACTTC. Translating it yields CASTGQGPREQYF.

This clonotype was detected many times. This chain joins TRBV4-1 and TRBJ1-5; 10 bases line up with TRBD1. Unmatched junction bases numbered 7, after V lost 1 base and J lost 7 bases. Germline CDR1 MGHRA, CDR2 YSYEKL. This CDR3 is built from 16 residues. Written as DNA, the CDR3 is TGCGCCAGCAGCCAAGGATGGGACAGGGGACAGCAGCCCCAGCATTTT. Translation gives CASSQGWDRGQQPQHF.